This paragraph covers one T cell receptor (beta chain) sequence. This clone's antigen is unknown. No base-level quality is on record; no much larger clone is a single base apart. This sample stems from a study of yellow fever vaccine responses in identical twins (dated by TCRdb to 2016 to 2018). As for the study more broadly: In identical twins, the study followed T cell clones that responded to the vaccine with precision.

Its CDR3 holds 12 amino acids, cysteine through phenylalanine. Just the 36-base CDR3 DNA is kept, in frame starting at base 1. V is reduced by 0 bases and J by 6 bases, leaving a spacing of 7 bases between them. The germline V gene encodes CDR1 SGHNT and CDR2 YYREEE (reference sequence). Library construction relied on RT-PCR. Instrument on record: Illumina HiSeq 2500. TCRdb itself trimmed the public reads at Q25 with fastp, ran MiXCR and retained productive beta chains. Each entry merges the rows of one CDR3 protein and shows their most common DNA and genes. Counted in this sample were about 5,000 distinct CDR3 sequences; approximately 70% of them appeared once. Of the sample, under 2% is held by the ten largest clones. Paper-wide results and their limitations: According to the authors, the vaccine-induced T cell response in identical twins seemed to be partly convergent and partly specific to each individual.

The chain links TRBV5-4 with TRBJ2-7; no D gene call is confident. The TCR was taken from a woman younger than 30 who received the yellow fever vaccine. Donor details come from another sample of the same person, matched by shared clones. The starting material was T cells from blood (PBMCs), unsorted or a sorted subset (not recorded which), obtained before or after yellow fever vaccination (not recorded which). The encoded CDR3 is CASSLGLGEQYF. The nucleotides read TGTGCCAGCAGCTTGGGCCTGGGCGAGCAGTACTTC.